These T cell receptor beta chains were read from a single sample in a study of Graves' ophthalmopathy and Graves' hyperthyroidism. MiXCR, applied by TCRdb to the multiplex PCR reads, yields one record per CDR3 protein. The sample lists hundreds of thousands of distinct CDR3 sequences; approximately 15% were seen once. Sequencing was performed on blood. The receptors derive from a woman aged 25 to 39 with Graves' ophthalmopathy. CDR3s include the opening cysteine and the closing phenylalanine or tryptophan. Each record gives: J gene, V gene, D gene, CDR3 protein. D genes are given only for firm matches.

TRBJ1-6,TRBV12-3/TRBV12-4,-,CASSSQFWGRNSPLHF
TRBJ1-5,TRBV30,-,CAWSAPGLEHQPQHF
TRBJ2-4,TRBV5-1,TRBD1,CASSLVAGGAKNIQYF
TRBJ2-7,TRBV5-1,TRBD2,CASSFLVSGTEQYF
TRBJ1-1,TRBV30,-,CAWTGGLNTEAFF
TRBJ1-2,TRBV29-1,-,CSVEGAGYGYTF
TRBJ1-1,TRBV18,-,CASSPETVEAFF
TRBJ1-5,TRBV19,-,CASSMETFSNQPQHF
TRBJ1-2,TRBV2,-,CASSATGNGYTF
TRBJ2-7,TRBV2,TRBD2,CASSETPTSGEDRF
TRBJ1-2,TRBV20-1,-,CSARDPFQLNYGYTF
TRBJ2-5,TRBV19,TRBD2,CASSTSGLAGGETQYF
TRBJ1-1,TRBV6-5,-,CASSYSPGTKAEAFF
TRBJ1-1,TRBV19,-,CASSPGFTEAFF
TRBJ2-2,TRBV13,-,CAHSPRLNTGELFF
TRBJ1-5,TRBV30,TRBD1,CAWSVARGEYSNQPQHF
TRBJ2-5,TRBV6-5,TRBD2,CASRGGTSGGAGKTQYF
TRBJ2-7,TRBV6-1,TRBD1,CASTRDRGSYEQYF
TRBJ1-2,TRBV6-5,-,CASGGVGQTGGSSANYGYTF
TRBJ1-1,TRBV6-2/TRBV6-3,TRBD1,CASQDRGRNTEAFF
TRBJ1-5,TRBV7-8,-,CASSLAALSNQPQHF
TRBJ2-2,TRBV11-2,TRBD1,CASSIFRTGANTGELFF
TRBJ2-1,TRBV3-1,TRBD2,CASRAEEGGRFFEQFF
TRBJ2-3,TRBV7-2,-,CASSLAYGTRRTDTQYF
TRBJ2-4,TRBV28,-,CASSLKLAKNIKYF
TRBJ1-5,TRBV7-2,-,CASSLGGFSAQPQHF
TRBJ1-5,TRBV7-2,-,CASSLGGFNQPQHF
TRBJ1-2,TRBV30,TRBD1,CAWQDRTGWGYTF
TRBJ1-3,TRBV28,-,CASSFRGSGNTIYF
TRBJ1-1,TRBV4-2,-,CASSQAGQWGTEAFF
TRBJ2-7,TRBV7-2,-,CASSLALGQSHEQYF
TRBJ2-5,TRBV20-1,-,CSASRIGQETQYF
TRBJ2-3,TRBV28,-,CASSFRTVSDTQYF
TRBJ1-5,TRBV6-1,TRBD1,CASSEDGQGSLPQHF
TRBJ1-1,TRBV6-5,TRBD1,CASRLRTGGREAFF
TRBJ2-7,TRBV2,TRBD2,CASSDGLDSYEQYF
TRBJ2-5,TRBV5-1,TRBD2,CASSQPQRGLNLIRRETQYF
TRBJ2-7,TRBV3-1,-,CASSHNELSSYEQYF
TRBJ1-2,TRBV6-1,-,CASILEVANYGYTF
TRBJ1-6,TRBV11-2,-,CASSFPGRRAGLPLHF
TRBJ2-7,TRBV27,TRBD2,CASSFLSGRAYEQYF
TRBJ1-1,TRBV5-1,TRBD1,CASSSDRGLSRTEAFF
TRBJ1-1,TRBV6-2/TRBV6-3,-,CASSYSRLTNTEAFF
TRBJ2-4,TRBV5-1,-,CASSLSQGKNIQYF
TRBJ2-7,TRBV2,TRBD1,CASSIGTGDYEQYF
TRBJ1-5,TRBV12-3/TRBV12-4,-,CASSFAGRNQPQHF
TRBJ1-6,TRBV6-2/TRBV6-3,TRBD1,CASSYRTGGLSAPLHF